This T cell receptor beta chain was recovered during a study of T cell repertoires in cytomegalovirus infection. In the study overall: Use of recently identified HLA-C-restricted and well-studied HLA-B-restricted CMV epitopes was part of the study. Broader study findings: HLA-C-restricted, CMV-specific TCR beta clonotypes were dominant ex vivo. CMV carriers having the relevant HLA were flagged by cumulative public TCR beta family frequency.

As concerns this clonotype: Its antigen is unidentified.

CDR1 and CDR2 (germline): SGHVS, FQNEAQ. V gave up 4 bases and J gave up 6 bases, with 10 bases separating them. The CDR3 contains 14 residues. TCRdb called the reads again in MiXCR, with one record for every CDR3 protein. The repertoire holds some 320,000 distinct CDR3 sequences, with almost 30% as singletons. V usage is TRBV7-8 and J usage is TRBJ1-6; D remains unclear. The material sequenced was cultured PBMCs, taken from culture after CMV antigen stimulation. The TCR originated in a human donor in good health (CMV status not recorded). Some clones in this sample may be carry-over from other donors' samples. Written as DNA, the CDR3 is TGTGCCAGCAGCTCAGGACGGGTTAATTCACCCCTCCACTTT. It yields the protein CASSSGRVNSPLHF.